This is a list of T cell receptor beta chains from one sample in a study of vaccination and CD4 T cells after COVID-19. Using its own MiXCR run on the PCR reads, TCRdb lists one record per CDR3 protein. This table holds some 10,000 distinct CDR3 sequences, approximately 31% found once. Their target antigens are unknown. The sequencing sample was made of CD4+ T cells from blood, cultured in vitro. The receptors come from a human donor in good health. Both conserved end residues are part of each CDR3. The order of the fields is D gene, J gene, V gene, clone size, CDR3 DNA, CDR3 protein. The D gene is left open where the match is weak. Clone size appears in some rows only: once, few, many, or a class for an expanded clone.

D gene: .
J gene: TRBJ2-1
V gene: TRBV6-2/TRBV6-3
clone size: .
CDR3 DNA: TGTGCCAGCAGTTCGTCTAGGTACAATGAGCAGTTCTTC
CDR3 protein: CASSSSRYNEQFF

D gene: .
J gene: TRBJ2-7
V gene: TRBV5-6
clone size: .
CDR3 DNA: TGTGCCAGCAGCTCGAGCGGGTACGAGCAGTACTTC
CDR3 protein: CASSSSGYEQYF

D gene: TRBD2
J gene: TRBJ2-1
V gene: TRBV29-1
clone size: once
CDR3 DNA: TGCAGCGTGGGGACTAGCGGGACCAACAATGAGCAGTTCTTC
CDR3 protein: CSVGTSGTNNEQFF

D gene: .
J gene: TRBJ1-5
V gene: TRBV4-3
clone size: .
CDR3 DNA: TGCGCCAGCAGCCAAGAGCTGGCCAGGGGTCAGCCCCAGCATTTT
CDR3 protein: CASSQELARGQPQHF

D gene: TRBD1
J gene: TRBJ1-2
V gene: TRBV7-6
clone size: medium-sized
CDR3 DNA: TGTGCCAGCAGCCCCGGACAGGATCCCTATGGCTACACCTTC
CDR3 protein: CASSPGQDPYGYTF

D gene: TRBD2
J gene: TRBJ2-7
V gene: TRBV6-2/TRBV6-3
clone size: .
CDR3 DNA: TGTGCCAGCAGTTACCCAAGTAGCGGGAGACCAAACGAGCAGTACTTC
CDR3 protein: CASSYPSSGRPNEQYF

D gene: .
J gene: TRBJ2-4
V gene: TRBV7-2
clone size: .
CDR3 DNA: TGTGCCAGCAGCTTAGGGGCGGGACTAAACATTCAGTACTTC
CDR3 protein: CASSLGAGLNIQYF

D gene: TRBD1
J gene: TRBJ2-7
V gene: TRBV28
clone size: once
CDR3 DNA: TGTGCCAGCACTGAGGGACAGGGGTTCTACGAGCAGTACTTC
CDR3 protein: CASTEGQGFYEQYF

D gene: .
J gene: TRBJ2-2
V gene: TRBV5-4
clone size: few
CDR3 DNA: TGTGCCAGCAGCGTGGCCCGGGGGGCGGACACCGGGGAGCTGTTTTTT
CDR3 protein: CASSVARGADTGELFF

D gene: .
J gene: TRBJ2-7
V gene: TRBV20-1
clone size: few
CDR3 DNA: TGCAGTGCTAGAGATCGAGGGGAGCAGTACTTC
CDR3 protein: CSARDRGEQYF

D gene: .
J gene: TRBJ1-6
V gene: TRBV30
clone size: once
CDR3 DNA: TGTGCCTGGAGTGCAAACCGGGGACCAGGGGCGAATTCACCCCTCCACTTT
CDR3 protein: CAWSANRGPGANSPLHF

D gene: TRBD2
J gene: TRBJ2-3
V gene: TRBV2
clone size: few
CDR3 DNA: TGTGCCAGCATTGCGGGGACTAGCGGGAAGAGCACAGATACGCAGTATTTT
CDR3 protein: CASIAGTSGKSTDTQYF

D gene: .
J gene: TRBJ2-4
V gene: TRBV19
clone size: .
CDR3 DNA: TGTGCCAGTAGTAGTGGAGGGGGAAGAAACATTCAGTACTTC
CDR3 protein: CASSSGGGRNIQYF

D gene: .
J gene: TRBJ1-5
V gene: TRBV6-5
clone size: .
CDR3 DNA: TGTGCCAGCAGTTCGGGAGGGCGACAGTATAGCAATCAGCCCCAGCATTTT
CDR3 protein: CASSSGGRQYSNQPQHF

D gene: TRBD1
J gene: TRBJ1-2
V gene: TRBV4-3
clone size: .
CDR3 DNA: TGCGCCAGCAGCCAATTGGACTATCGGGACAGGGTTGACTATGGCTACACCTTC
CDR3 protein: CASSQLDYRDRVDYGYTF

D gene: TRBD2
J gene: TRBJ2-1
V gene: TRBV24-1
clone size: few
CDR3 DNA: TGTGCCACCAGTGATCCCGGTGAGCGGGGAGACAATGAGCAGTTCTTC
CDR3 protein: CATSDPGERGDNEQFF

D gene: TRBD1
J gene: TRBJ1-1
V gene: TRBV20-1
clone size: .
CDR3 DNA: TGCAGTGCTCTCTCGGTGGACAGGGGAACTGAAGCTTTCTTT
CDR3 protein: CSALSVDRGTEAFF

D gene: TRBD2
J gene: TRBJ2-2
V gene: TRBV20-1
clone size: .
CDR3 DNA: TGCAGTGCTCGGACTAGCTCGAACACCGGGGAGCTGTTTTTT
CDR3 protein: CSARTSSNTGELFF

D gene: .
J gene: TRBJ2-7
V gene: TRBV6-1
clone size: .
CDR3 DNA: TGTGCCAGCACCCTTGATCCCGGGCGGGGCGAGCAGTACTTC
CDR3 protein: CASTLDPGRGEQYF

D gene: TRBD1
J gene: TRBJ1-5
V gene: TRBV12-3/TRBV12-4
clone size: .
CDR3 DNA: TGTGCCAGCAGTTTAGCTGACAGGGGATCAAATCAGCCCCAGCATTTT
CDR3 protein: CASSLADRGSNQPQHF

D gene: .
J gene: TRBJ1-2
V gene: TRBV7-2
clone size: .
CDR3 DNA: TGTGCCAGCAGCTTAGGAAACAGTAACTATGGCTACACCTTC
CDR3 protein: CASSLGNSNYGYTF

D gene: .
J gene: TRBJ2-2
V gene: TRBV6-1
clone size: few
CDR3 DNA: TGTGCCAGCAGTGAATTGACTAGTTGGACCGGGGAGCTGTTTTTT
CDR3 protein: CASSELTSWTGELFF

D gene: .
J gene: TRBJ2-1
V gene: TRBV2
clone size: .
CDR3 DNA: TGTGCCAGCAGTGGTGGCTTGGGGGCCAAAGACAATGAGCAGTTCTTC
CDR3 protein: CASSGGLGAKDNEQFF

D gene: TRBD2
J gene: TRBJ2-1
V gene: TRBV28
clone size: .
CDR3 DNA: TGTGCCAGCAGGGCTTGGGGGGGGGTGGGTGAGCAGTTCTTC
CDR3 protein: CASRAWGGVGEQFF

D gene: .
J gene: TRBJ1-6
V gene: TRBV5-4
clone size: .
CDR3 DNA: TGTGCCAGCAGCCGCGGGCAGGACAATTCACCCCTCCACTTT
CDR3 protein: CASSRGQDNSPLHF

D gene: .
J gene: TRBJ1-2
V gene: TRBV6-2/TRBV6-3
clone size: few
CDR3 DNA: TGTGCCAGCCGGGGCTTTAACTATGGCTACACCTTC
CDR3 protein: CASRGFNYGYTF

D gene: TRBD2
J gene: TRBJ2-1
V gene: TRBV7-2
clone size: few
CDR3 DNA: TGTGCCAGCAGCCTGAGACTAGCGGACAATGAGCAGTTCTTC
CDR3 protein: CASSLRLADNEQFF

D gene: TRBD1
J gene: TRBJ2-2
V gene: TRBV19
clone size: .
CDR3 DNA: TGTGCCATTAGAGTACAGGGGCCGGACACCGGGGAGCTGTTTTTT
CDR3 protein: CAIRVQGPDTGELFF

D gene: .
J gene: TRBJ2-2
V gene: TRBV4-3
clone size: .
CDR3 DNA: TGCGCCAGCAGCCAAGATCAGGGAAACCCGTTCGCGAACACCGGGGAGCTGTTTTTT
CDR3 protein: CASSQDQGNPFANTGELFF

D gene: .
J gene: TRBJ1-1
V gene: TRBV2
clone size: .
CDR3 DNA: TGTGCCAGAGAGGACCGACGGAACACTGAAGCTTTCTTT
CDR3 protein: CAREDRRNTEAFF

D gene: TRBD1
J gene: TRBJ1-2
V gene: TRBV20-1
clone size: few
CDR3 DNA: TGCAGTGCTACCGGGACAGCTGATGGCTACACCTTC
CDR3 protein: CSATGTADGYTF

D gene: .
J gene: TRBJ2-6
V gene: TRBV28
clone size: few
CDR3 DNA: TGTGCCAGCAGTTTAAGTCAGGGCTGGGGATCTGGGGCCAACGTCCTGACTTTC
CDR3 protein: CASSLSQGWGSGANVLTF

D gene: .
J gene: TRBJ2-2
V gene: TRBV6-2/TRBV6-3
clone size: few
CDR3 DNA: TGTGCCAGCAGTCTCCAGGCGAACACCGGGGAGCTGTTTTTT
CDR3 protein: CASSLQANTGELFF

D gene: .
J gene: TRBJ1-5
V gene: TRBV14
clone size: .
CDR3 DNA: TGTGCCAGCAGCCAAGATATTGAGCAGCCCCAGCATTTT
CDR3 protein: CASSQDIEQPQHF

D gene: TRBD1
J gene: TRBJ1-2
V gene: TRBV4-1
clone size: .
CDR3 DNA: TGCGCCAGCAGCCAAGGAGGGGGCCGGCAGGACTATGGCTACACCTTC
CDR3 protein: CASSQGGGRQDYGYTF

D gene: .
J gene: TRBJ1-2
V gene: TRBV28
clone size: few
CDR3 DNA: TGTGCCAGCAGGGTCGGTGACTATGGCTACACCTTC
CDR3 protein: CASRVGDYGYTF

D gene: TRBD2
J gene: TRBJ2-5
V gene: TRBV20-1
clone size: .
CDR3 DNA: TGCAGTGCTAGAGCGTCGGCCAGCGGGAGGCACCAAGAGACCCAGTACTTC
CDR3 protein: CSARASASGRHQETQYF

D gene: TRBD1
J gene: TRBJ1-2
V gene: TRBV20-1
clone size: .
CDR3 DNA: TGCGGGACCCTGGACAGGCCCATCAATGGCTACACCTTC
CDR3 protein: CGTLDRPINGYTF

D gene: .
J gene: TRBJ2-7
V gene: TRBV20-1
clone size: .
CDR3 DNA: TGCAGTGCTAAAGAGGATTTCTACGAGCAGTACTTC
CDR3 protein: CSAKEDFYEQYF

D gene: TRBD1
J gene: TRBJ2-3
V gene: TRBV27
clone size: once
CDR3 DNA: TGTGCCAGCGGACTGTGGGACAGGGTCACAGATACGCAGTATTTT
CDR3 protein: CASGLWDRVTDTQYF

D gene: TRBD1
J gene: TRBJ1-5
V gene: TRBV19
clone size: few
CDR3 DNA: TGTGCCAGTAGCAGACAGGGGGCAGCTCAGCCCCAGCATTTT
CDR3 protein: CASSRQGAAQPQHF

D gene: .
J gene: TRBJ2-5
V gene: TRBV10-1
clone size: few
CDR3 DNA: TGCGCCAGCAGTGAGAAGGGAGAGGAGACCCAGTACTTC
CDR3 protein: CASSEKGEETQYF

D gene: .
J gene: TRBJ2-1
V gene: TRBV11-3
clone size: .
CDR3 DNA: TGTGCCAGCAGCTCAAAGGGGGTGGCAGCCGGTGAGCAGTTCTTC
CDR3 protein: CASSSKGVAAGEQFF

D gene: .
J gene: TRBJ1-1
V gene: TRBV27
clone size: .
CDR3 DNA: TGTGCCAGCAGTTTGGCCGGGACCCCGGGAGCTTTCTTT
CDR3 protein: CASSLAGTPGAFF

D gene: .
J gene: TRBJ1-1
V gene: TRBV28
clone size: .
CDR3 DNA: TGTGCCAGCAGTTTATTGGTTCCTTCGAACACTGAAGCTTTCTTT
CDR3 protein: CASSLLVPSNTEAFF